One and the same sample provided the 5 T cell receptor beta chains below, sequenced in a study of early T cells in non-severe SARS-CoV-2 infection. TCRdb re-derived calls from the 5' RACE reads in MiXCR, one entry per CDR3 protein. This table has about 56,000 distinct CDR3 sequences, more than 13% appearing once. The specimen comprised whole blood, sampled at baseline. Every receptor here comes from an adult who was a healthcare worker with PCR-confirmed SARS-CoV-2 infection or an uninfected control (not recorded which).

The chain employs TRBV5-5 and TRBJ1-2; D gene ambiguous. The CDR3 extends over 14 amino acids. From germline, CDR1 is SGHKS and CDR2 YYEKEE (reference sequence). Trimming shortened V by 6 bases and J by 1 base, and 13 bases separated the two germline ends. CDR3: CASTLEPFNYGYTF. The CDR3 DNA reads as TGTGCCAGCACCCTGGAGCCCTTTAACTATGGCTACACCTTC.

This clonotype appeared many times. V gene TRBV3-1 combines with J gene TRBJ2-3; 8 bases agree with TRBD2. The CDR3 length is 16 residues. V trimming: 6 bases; J trimming: 2 bases; junction bases outside the gene matches: 10. CDR1 is LGHDT, CDR2 YNNKEL, per germline (reference sequence). The CDR3 loop reads CASRDDSGIPTDTQYF. In nucleotides, the CDR3 is TGTGCCAGCAGGGATGATAGCGGGATCCCCACAGATACGCAGTATTTT.

The J gene is TRBJ2-5, the V gene TRBV5-1; 10 bases align to TRBD1. The V gene end was trimmed by 3 bases and the J gene end by 4 bases; junction bases not matched to a gene: 9. The CDR3 runs to 16 residues. Per the germline V gene, CDR1 is SGHRS and CDR2 is YFSETQ. The CDR3 spells CASSSHSRTGGETQYF. The DNA of the CDR3 is TGCGCCAGCAGCTCACATTCGAGGACAGGGGGAGAGACCCAGTACTTC.

This clonotype has only one observation. The genes are TRBV5-1 and TRBJ2-1; D not certain. This CDR3 has 11 residues. CDR1 and CDR2 (germline): SGHRS, YFSETQ. V was pared by 4 bases and J by 8 bases, with 7 bases between. The CDR3: CASSLKDEQFF. As DNA, the CDR3 is TGCGCCAGCAGCCTCAAGGATGAGCAGTTCTTC.

This clonotype was seen ten or more times. This chain joins TRBV12-3 or TRBV12-4 and TRBJ2-2, with 7 bases that match TRBD2. CDR3 length equals 15 residues. V lost 5 bases, J lost 3 bases, and 6 bases stayed unmatched. The CDR3 spells CASSPGGLDTGELFF. CDR3 bases: TGTGCCAGCAGTCCGGGGGGACTGGACACCGGGGAGCTGTTTTTT.